This T cell receptor beta chain was recovered during a study of blood T cell repertoires in COVID-19. Turning to the study itself: Whether acute or convalescent, the COVID-19 samples came from the United States, Italy and Spain. The analysed material was cDNA or gDNA that came from T cells, B-cell-depleted T cells, or PBMCs.

In the authors' methods: Amplification from reference gene primers served as the basis for estimated nucleated cell counts. Method: immunoSEQ multiplex PCR; TCRdb's copy keeps in-frame clones and lacks some. The V and J calls and clone size come from that table; D and trimming were worked out from the DNA. The data show 200,000 or so clones, 80% to 90% seen once. This CDR3 region has 14 residues. V dropped 7 bases and J dropped 0; count of bases not matched to a gene: 5. Germline values: CDR1 LNHDA, CDR2 SQIVND (reference sequence). Sequenced: peripheral blood. The TCR originated in a man between 65 and 85 years old with active or convalescent COVID-19. The rearrangement links TRBV19 to TRBJ1-1; 7 nucleotides align to TRBD1. CDR3 amino acids: CASNKQGLNTEAFF. The DNA for the CDR3 is TGTGCCAGTAACAAACAGGGGCTGAACACTGAAGCTTTCTTT.